One sample yielded the 17 T cell receptor beta chains listed below, sequenced in a study of STAT5B mutations in CD4+ large granular lymphocyte leukemia. TCRdb keeps only in-frame clones here, not all; method: immunoSEQ multiplex PCR. The sample shows tens of thousands of clones, 80% to 90% of them seen only once. Source material: CD4+ T cells from blood buffy coats. These receptors were collected from a human donor in good health.

The chain links TRBV5-1 to TRBJ2-7; tentative D call: TRBD2 (5 bases). Germline V CDR1 and CDR2: SGHRS, YFSETQ. V was cut by 4 bases and J by 3 bases, with 8 bases left in between. This CDR3 is built from 12 residues. The CDR3 bases are TGCGCCAGCAGCGGCCGGGACTACGAGCAGTACTTC. It specifies CASSGRDYEQYF. Full variable domain (rest looked up from reference TRBV5-1 and TRBJ2-7): KAGVTQTPRYLIKTRGQQVTLSCSPISGHRSVSWYQQTPGQGLQFLFEYFSETQRNKGNFPGRFSGRQFSNSRSEMNVSTLELGDSALYLCASSGRDYEQYFGPGTRLTVT.

The CDR3 here is CASHSGNSYNEQFF. As DNA, the CDR3 is TGTGCCAGCCACAGCGGGAATTCCTACAATGAGCAGTTCTTC. V is TRBV6-1 and J is TRBJ2-1, with 7 bases lining up with TRBD2. After removal of 8 bases from V and 1 base from J, the junction contained 5 bases not matched to a gene. The CDR3 contains 14 residues. From germline, CDR1 is MNHNS and CDR2 SASEGT.

CDR3: CASSYISGSTDTQYF. As DNA, the CDR3 is TGTGCCAGCAGCTATATTAGCGGTAGCACAGATACGCAGTATTTT. The genes are TRBV11-2 and TRBJ2-3; the D gene is possibly TRBD2 (6 bases). The CDR3 is made up of 15 amino acids. CDR1 is SGHAT and CDR2 is FQNNGV in the germline V gene. The V end lost 4 bases, the J end lost 0 bases, and 11 bases lay between the germline ends.

The chain couples TRBV20-1 to TRBJ1-1; D gene uncertain. Germline V gives CDR1 DFQATT, CDR2 SNEGSKA (reference sequence). The CDR3 spans 11 residues. V was pared by 7 bases and J by 4 bases, with 10 bases between. The CDR3 region is CSVTSATEAFF. The CDR3 nucleotides read TGCAGTGTAACCTCGGCCACTGAAGCTTTCTTT.

The rearrangement joins TRBV19 to TRBJ2-1; 8 bases match TRBD2. CDR1 is LNHDA and CDR2 is SQIVND in the germline V gene (reference sequence). The CDR3 has 15 amino acids. V lost 6 bases to trimming and J lost 5 bases; unmatched junction nucleotides: 9. CDR3 nucleotide sequence: TGTGCCAGTAGGGGGCGGCGGGAGGCCAACAATGAGCAGTTCTTC. It specifies CASRGRREANNEQFF.

The chain couples TRBV30 to TRBJ2-7, with TRBD1 matching 7 bases. Per the germline V gene, CDR1 is GTSNPN and CDR2 is SVGIG (reference sequence). The CDR3 is 14 amino acids. Losses at the gene ends were 2 bases for V and 4 bases for J; bases not matched to a gene: 8. Here the CDR3 reads CAWSYPGQSYEQYF. The DNA for the CDR3 is TGTGCCTGGAGTTATCCGGGACAGTCTTACGAGCAGTACTTC.

The chain recombines TRBV2 with TRBJ2-3, with 7 bases fitting TRBD1. Germline V gives CDR1 SNHLY, CDR2 FYNNEI. V was clipped by 6 bases and J by 0 bases; unmatched bases: 0. This CDR3 has 13 amino acids. In DNA form, the CDR3 reads TGTGCCAGCAGGGGACAGAGCACAGATACGCAGTATTTT. Its protein product is CASRGQSTDTQYF.

The rearrangement joins TRBV5-5 to TRBJ1-1, with D uncertain. CDR3 size: 15 residues. CDR1 and CDR2 from the germline V gene are SGHKS and YYEKEE (reference sequence). V was cut by 2 bases and J by 0 bases, with 11 bases left in between. This chain's CDR3 is CASSFIVGMNTEAFF. The CDR3 bases are TGTGCCAGCAGCTTCATAGTGGGGATGAACACTGAAGCTTTCTTT.

This clone turned up a few times. Other DNA variants within this sample encode the same CDR3. This sequence joins TRBV6-1 and TRBJ1-5; TRBD1 is a possible D gene (6 bases). Germline values: CDR1 MNHNS, CDR2 SASEGT. The CDR3 has 15 amino acids. V was cut by 6 bases and J by 0 bases, with 12 bases left in between. CDR3 residues: CASRVRTDSNQPQHF. For the CDR3, the DNA is TGTGCCAGCAGGGTCCGGACAGATAGCAATCAGCCCCAGCATTTT.

This chain joins TRBV10-3 and TRBJ1-1; 7 bases fit TRBD1. The CDR3 loop spans 15 amino acids. Losses at the gene ends were 3 bases for V and 1 base for J; bases not matched to a gene: 5. Germline V lookup: CDR1 ENHRY, CDR2 SYGVKD. CDR3 sequence reads: CAISDWRGQNTEAFF. The CDR3 DNA sequence: TGTGCCATCAGTGACTGGAGGGGGCAGAACACTGAAGCTTTCTTT.

In nucleotides, the CDR3 is TGTGCCAGCAGCACAGGGATGCGGGCCGGGGAGCTGTTTTTT. Protein: CASSTGMRAGELFF. The genes are TRBV7-3 and TRBJ2-2, with D tentatively TRBD1 (6 bases). V was trimmed by 5 bases and J by 6 bases, leaving 13 bases between them. The germline CDR1 and CDR2 sequences are SGHTA and FQGTGA. CDR3 length: 14 residues.

This chain uses TRBV7-2 with TRBJ2-2, with 9 nucleotides matching TRBD1. Germline V gene lookup returns CDR1 SGHTA and CDR2 FQGNSA. CDR3 size: 16 residues. V trimming: 1 base; J trimming: 3 bases; junction bases outside the gene matches: 3. The CDR3 sequence is CASSLVTGGHTGELFF. The DNA of the CDR3 is TGTGCCAGCAGCTTAGTTACAGGGGGCCACACCGGGGAGCTGTTTTTT.

The V and J genes are TRBV7-2 and TRBJ2-7; 7 positions agree with TRBD2. The CDR3 contains 12 residues. The germline gives CDR1 SGHTA, CDR2 FQGNSA. Germline trimming cut 3 bases from V and 7 bases from J; bases unmatched to any gene: 3. This CDR3 is CASSFWGGEQYF. The CDR3 DNA follows: TGTGCCAGCAGCTTCTGGGGGGGAGAGCAGTACTTC. Looking up the rest from reference TRBV7-2 and TRBJ2-7 gives the full variable domain: GAGVSQSPSNKVTEKGKDVELRCDPISGHTALYWYRQSLGQGLEFLIYFQGNSAPDKSGLPSDRFSAERTGGSVSTLTIQRTQQEDSAVYLCASSFWGGEQYFGPGTRLTVT.

The CDR3 sequence is CSVESGRVYNEQFF. CDR3 bases: TGCAGCGTTGAAAGTGGGAGGGTCTACAATGAGCAGTTCTTC. The chain has TRBV29-1 and TRBJ2-1; 7 bases line up with TRBD2. This CDR3 is 14 amino acids long. Trimming at V came to 2 bases and at J to 3 bases, leaving 4 bases not matched to a gene. The germline CDR1 and CDR2 sequences are SQVTM and ANQGSEA.

The CDR3 loop is CASSLLGGNSGANVLTF. DNA of the CDR3: TGCGCCAGCAGCTTGTTGGGCGGAAACTCTGGGGCCAACGTCCTGACTTTC. The chain combines TRBV5-1 with TRBJ2-6; D is unclear. The CDR3 length is 17 residues. V was cut by 1 base and J by 0 bases, with 11 bases left in between. In germline, CDR1 is SGHRS, CDR2 YFSETQ. The full variable domain, in which reference TRBV5-1 and TRBJ2-6 provide the parts outside the CDR3, is KAGVTQTPRYLIKTRGQQVTLSCSPISGHRSVSWYQQTPGQGLQFLFEYFSETQRNKGNFPGRFSGRQFSNSRSEMNVSTLELGDSALYLCASSLLGGNSGANVLTFGAGSRLTVL.

The CDR3 loop is CASRREVGDEQFF. Here the CDR3 DNA reads TGTGCCAGCAGAAGGGAGGTGGGGGATGAGCAGTTCTTC. The chain uses TRBV19 and TRBJ2-1; possibly TRBD2 for D (6 bases). The CDR3 spans 13 residues. CDR1 is LNHDA and CDR2 is SQIVND in the germline V gene (reference sequence). V was pared by 9 bases and J by 8 bases, with 17 bases between.

V is TRBV7-9 and J is TRBJ1-1; the match to TRBD1 covers 7 bases. The CDR3 contains 15 residues. The germline V gene has CDR1 SEHNR and CDR2 FQNEAQ (reference sequence). Germline trimming cut 6 bases from V and 0 bases from J; bases unmatched to any gene: 7. CDR3 in amino acids: CASSSGGGMNTEAFF. The CDR3 DNA sequence: TGTGCCAGCAGTTCAGGGGGGGGGATGAACACTGAAGCTTTCTTT.